Detailed here is one T cell receptor (beta chain). Its antigen is undetermined. Germline V lookup: CDR1 ENHRY, CDR2 SYGVKD. The CDR3 spans 14 residues. V shed 7 bases, J shed 4 bases, and the junction held 8 bases outside the gene matches. Primers for the PCR totalled 60 Vbeta and 13 Jbeta. The protocol was immunoSEQ multiplex PCR, while the TCRdb copy is restricted to in-frame clones and leaves out a portion. The table has about 180,000 clones, 80% to 85% seen once. This sample is drawn from a study of cytomegalovirus exposure and HLA in healthy donors. Regarding the study as a whole: TCR beta chains numbering 164 were designated cytomegalovirus-associated. The study assumed roughly uniform donor sequencing depth for presence/absence analyses. Later, an analysis showed that TCR beta chains associated with HLA were more clonally expanded than others that were equally common.

The source is a boy between 2 and 15 years old in good health and CMV-seronegative. Material for sequencing was PBMCs. The chain couples TRBV10-3 to TRBJ1-1, with 8 positions matching TRBD1. CDR3 sequence (DNA): TGTGCCATCACTTCGACAGGGGACGGCACTGAAGCTTTCTTT. Its protein is CAITSTGDGTEAFF.